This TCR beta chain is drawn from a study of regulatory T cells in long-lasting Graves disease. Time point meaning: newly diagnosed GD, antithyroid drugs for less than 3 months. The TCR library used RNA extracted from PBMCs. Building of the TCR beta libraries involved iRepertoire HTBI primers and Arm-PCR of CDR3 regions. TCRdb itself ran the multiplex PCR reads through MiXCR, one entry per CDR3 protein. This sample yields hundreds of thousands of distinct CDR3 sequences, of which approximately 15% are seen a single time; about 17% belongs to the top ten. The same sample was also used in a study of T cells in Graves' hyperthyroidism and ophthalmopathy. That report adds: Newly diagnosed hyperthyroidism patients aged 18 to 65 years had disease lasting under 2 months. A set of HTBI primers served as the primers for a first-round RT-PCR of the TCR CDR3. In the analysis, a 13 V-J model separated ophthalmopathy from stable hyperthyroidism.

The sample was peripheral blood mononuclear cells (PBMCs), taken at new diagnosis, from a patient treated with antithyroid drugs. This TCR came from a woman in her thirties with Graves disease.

The CDR3 loop is CASSFQREMYEQYF. The CDR3 DNA sequence: TGTGCCAGCAGTTTCCAGCGGGAGATGTACGAGCAGTACTTC. The chain uses TRBV28 and TRBJ2-7; 8 nucleotides line up with TRBD2. CDR1 is MDHEN and CDR2 is SYDVKM in the germline V gene. The CDR3 runs to 14 residues. The trim removed 3 bases at V and 4 bases at J, leaving 5 bases unmatched.